The next 7 T cell receptor beta chains were all read from a single sample in a study of cytomegalovirus exposure and HLA in healthy donors. PCR employed 60 Vbeta and 13 Jbeta primers. Sequenced by immunoSEQ multiplex PCR; TCRdb stores in-frame clones only, minus some. The sample has some 170,000 clones, roughly 77% seen once; the top ten hold around 4.6%. Sequencing was carried out using PBMCs. Receptors originate from a man aged 18 to 29 in good health and CMV-seropositive.

The chain joins TRBV5-1 to TRBJ1-1; D unclear. V lost 6 bases to trimming and J lost 3 bases, with 15 bases between them. Germline CDR1 SGHRS, CDR2 YFSETQ. The CDR3 sequence is 14 residues long. The CDR3 loop is CASTVEGLDTEAFF. Written as DNA, the CDR3 is TGCGCCAGCACAGTCGAGGGTCTGGACACTGAAGCTTTCTTT.

The chain uses TRBV5-1 and TRBJ2-6; TRBD2 might be the D (6 bases). With 0 bases removed from V and 4 bases from J, the gap between germline ends came to 11 bases. CDR3 length: 16 residues. Germline V lookup: CDR1 SGHRS, CDR2 YFSETQ. CDR3: CASSLGLGSGANVLTF. The CDR3 nucleotides are TGCGCCAGCAGCTTGGGACTCGGGAGCGGGGCCAACGTCCTGACTTTC.

This chain connects TRBV19 to TRBJ1-2; TRBD1 aligns across 9 bases. V lost 7 bases, J lost 6 bases, and 9 bases stayed unmatched. The CDR3 totals 14 residues. Germline V gives CDR1 LNHDA, CDR2 SQIVND (reference sequence). The CDR3 nucleotides read TGTGCCAGTACTCCGACGGGACAGGGAAATGGCTACACCTTC. Amino acids: CASTPTGQGNGYTF.

The rearrangement joins TRBV5-1 to TRBJ1-1; D is perhaps TRBD1 (6 bases). This CDR3 is 18 amino acids long. The germline gives CDR1 SGHRS, CDR2 YFSETQ. Trimming cost V 4 bases and J 1 base, with 23 bases left between them. The CDR3 nucleotides read TGCGCCAGCAGCCCAGCCTGGGGACCCAAAGGGGGGAACACTGAAGCTTTCTTT. It specifies CASSPAWGPKGGNTEAFF.

The chain links TRBV7-8 to TRBJ1-5, with 11 bases lining up with TRBD1. Germline CDR1 and CDR2: SGHVS and FQNEAQ. The CDR3 runs 22 residues. The J segment lost 3 bases and the V segment lost 5 bases, leaving 24 bases of the junction unmatched. DNA for the CDR3: TGTGCCAGCAGCCCAAGCTTATATCCGGATTTCTCGGGACAGGGGGACAATCAGCCCCAGCATTTT. Translating gives CASSPSLYPDFSGQGDNQPQHF.

The rearrangement joins TRBV4-2 to TRBJ1-3; 11 bases line up with TRBD1. Germline loops: CDR1 LGHNA, CDR2 YNFKEQ. CDR3 length equals 16 residues. The junction had 3 bases not matched to a gene; V was cut back by 3 bases and J by 2 bases. DNA of the CDR3: TGTGCCAGCAGCCAGATGGGACAGGGGGCTGGAAACACCATATATTTT. This gives the protein CASSQMGQGAGNTIYF.

This clone was counted between two and nine times. The chain carries TRBV4-1 and TRBJ1-5; 9 bases align to TRBD1. After removal of 0 bases from V and 7 bases from J, the junction contained 4 bases not matched to a gene. Germline V gene lookup returns CDR1 MGHRA and CDR2 YSYEKL. The CDR3 loop spans 15 amino acids. CDR3 DNA sequence: TGCGCCAGCAGCCAAGAACAGGGGGCTTGGCAGCCCCAGCATTTT. It specifies CASSQEQGAWQPQHF.